Below are 10 T cell receptor beta chains sequenced from a single sample in a study of cytomegalovirus exposure and HLA in healthy donors. Using immunoSEQ multiplex PCR, the repertoire was profiled, and TCRdb retains in-frame clones only, with some absent. The table has about 130,000 clones, about 90% seen once. Sequenced material: PBMCs. These receptors originate from a man aged 25 to 40 in good health and CMV-seronegative.

The V gene is TRBV29-1, the J gene TRBJ1-1; D unclear. Deletions cut 4 bases from V and 0 bases from J, with 9 bases between. CDR1 and CDR2 (germline): SQVTM, ANQGSEA. CDR3 size: 13 residues. CDR3 sequence reads: CSVGEGLNTEAFF. CDR3 nucleotide sequence: TGCAGCGTTGGGGAGGGCTTGAACACTGAAGCTTTCTTT.

The gene calls are TRBV5-6 and TRBJ1-2; perhaps TRBD1 as D (6 bases). V was pared by 4 bases and J by 4 bases, with 8 bases between. Germline V gene sequence: CDR1 SGHDT, CDR2 YYEEEE. CDR3 size: 12 residues. CDR3 protein: CASSARGYGYTF. The CDR3 DNA reads as TGTGCCAGCAGCGCCAGGGGCTATGGCTACACCTTC.

The chain recombines TRBV21-1 with TRBJ1-5. TRBV21-1 is recorded as a pseudogene. The CDR3 spans 19 residues. Here the CDR3 DNA reads TGTGCCAGCAGCACCTACCCCACACGAGGAGGGAATAGCAATCAGCCCCAGCATTTT. Its translation is CASSTYPTRGGNSNQPQHF.

The chain combines TRBV28 with TRBJ1-1, with 9 bases matching TRBD1. This CDR3 spans 14 amino acids. Germline values: CDR1 MDHEN, CDR2 SYDVKM. The J segment lost 5 bases and the V segment lost 3 bases, leaving 4 bases of the junction unmatched. The CDR3 DNA reads TGTGCCAGCAGTTTCGGGACAGGGTGGACTGAAGCTTTCTTT. Translation: CASSFGTGWTEAFF.

The rearrangement uses TRBV19 and TRBJ2-2; a possible D gene is TRBD2 (6 bases). This CDR3 is built from 17 residues. Germline CDR1 and CDR2: LNHDA and SQIVND (reference sequence). Trimming cost V 4 bases and J 0 bases, with 15 bases left between them. CDR3 coding DNA: TGTGCCAGTAGTAGGGGGACTGTCTGGGCGAACACCGGGGAGCTGTTTTTT. It codes for CASSRGTVWANTGELFF.

V usage is TRBV15 and J usage is TRBJ2-7; the match to TRBD1 covers 7 bases. The CDR3 spans 13 residues. Trimming took 3 bases from V and 2 from J; bases not matched to a gene: 1. Germline V gives CDR1 LNHNV, CDR2 YYDKDF (reference sequence). The DNA of the CDR3 is TGTGCCACCAGCAGGGACAGGCCCTACGAGCAGTACTTC. Translated, it gives CATSRDRPYEQYF.

The chain joins TRBV28 to TRBJ1-3; D gene ambiguous. The CDR3 sequence is 13 residues long. CDR1 is MDHEN and CDR2 is SYDVKM in the germline V gene. V lost 7 bases, J lost 2 bases, and 9 bases lay in between. CDR3 DNA: TGTGCCAGCATGAGTTCCCCTGGAAACACCATATATTTT. This gives the protein CASMSSPGNTIYF.

The chain employs TRBV11-3 and TRBJ2-3; 7 positions match TRBD1. Germline values: CDR1 SGHNT, CDR2 YENEEA. The CDR3 runs to 17 residues. V was pared by 0 bases and J by 0 bases, with 6 bases of the junction left unmatched. DNA of the CDR3: TGTGCCAGCAGCTTAGACGGGACAGACGTTAGCACAGATACGCAGTATTTT. This translates into CASSLDGTDVSTDTQYF.

The chain has TRBV27 and TRBJ1-5; 9 bases match TRBD1. CDR3 length: 18 residues. V shed 6 bases and J 0 bases; nucleotides not matched to a gene: 12. The germline V gene encodes CDR1 MNHEY and CDR2 SMNVEV (reference sequence). The CDR3 nucleotides are TGTGCCAGCAGGACCGGACAGGGGATGTTTGGTAGCAATCAGCCCCAGCATTTT. Translation gives CASRTGQGMFGSNQPQHF.

V and J are TRBV5-5 and TRBJ2-3; no clear D gene. The CDR3 runs 14 residues. CDR1 is SGHKS, CDR2 YYEKEE, per germline (reference sequence). V lost 0 bases and J 1 base, leaving 6 bases between the germline ends. Here the CDR3 reads CASSLETGTDTQYF. For the CDR3, the DNA is TGTGCCAGCAGCTTGGAAACTGGCACAGATACGCAGTATTTT.